This T cell receptor (beta chain) is from a study of cytomegalovirus exposure and HLA in healthy donors. Looking at the study overall: The Caucasian-associated ancestry cluster held about 80% of roughly 400 genotyped donors. Whole-study results and caveats: In a later analysis, TCR beta V- and J-gene trimming was associated with a missense DCLRE1C variant. Being indistinguishable, some V segments were excluded, TRBV6-2 and TRBV6-3 among them. It was reportedly the case that the classifier diagnosed cytomegalovirus status with high specificity and sensitivity.

On this clone: Its antigen is not identified. Additional DNA sequences in this sample encode the identical CDR3.

Germline V CDR1 and CDR2: MGHRA, YSYEKL. CDR3 length equals 14 residues. V was clipped by 0 bases and J by 7 bases; unmatched bases: 4. The PCR employed 60 Vbeta primers together with 13 Jbeta primers. Some clones are missing from TCRdb's copy, which holds only in-frame ones; the method was immunoSEQ multiplex PCR. The repertoire includes 200,000 to 250,000 clones, 70% to 85% of them detected once, and roughly 2.5% sits in the top ten. V gene TRBV4-1 combines with J gene TRBJ1-2; TRBD1 agrees at 8 bases. This TCR was sampled from a woman in her sixties in good health and CMV-seropositive. Input material: PBMCs. In DNA, the CDR3 is TGCGCCAGCAGCCAAGAGGACAGGGAGGGTGGCTACACCTTC. Its protein product is CASSQEDREGGYTF.